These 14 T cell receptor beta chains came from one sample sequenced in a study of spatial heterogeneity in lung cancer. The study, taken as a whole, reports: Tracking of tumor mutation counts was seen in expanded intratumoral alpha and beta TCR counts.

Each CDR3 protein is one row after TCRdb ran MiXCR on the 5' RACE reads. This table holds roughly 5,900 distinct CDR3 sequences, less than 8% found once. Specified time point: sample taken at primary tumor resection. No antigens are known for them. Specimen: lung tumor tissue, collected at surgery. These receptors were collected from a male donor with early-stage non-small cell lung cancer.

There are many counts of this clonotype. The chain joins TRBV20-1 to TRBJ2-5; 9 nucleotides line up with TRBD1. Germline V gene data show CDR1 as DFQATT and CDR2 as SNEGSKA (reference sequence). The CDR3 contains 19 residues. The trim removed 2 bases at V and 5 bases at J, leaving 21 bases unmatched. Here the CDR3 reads CSARPPGTGPPYAGETQYF. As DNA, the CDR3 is TGCAGTGCTAGACCCCCCGGGACAGGGCCCCCTTACGCAGGGGAGACCCAGTACTTC.

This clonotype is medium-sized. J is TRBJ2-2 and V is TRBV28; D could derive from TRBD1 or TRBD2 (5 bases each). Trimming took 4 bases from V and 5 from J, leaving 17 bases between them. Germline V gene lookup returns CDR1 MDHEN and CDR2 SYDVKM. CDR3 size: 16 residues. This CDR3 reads CASSSRDPVETGELFF. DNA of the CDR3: TGTGCCAGCAGTTCAAGGGACCCCGTGGAGACCGGGGAGCTGTTTTTT.

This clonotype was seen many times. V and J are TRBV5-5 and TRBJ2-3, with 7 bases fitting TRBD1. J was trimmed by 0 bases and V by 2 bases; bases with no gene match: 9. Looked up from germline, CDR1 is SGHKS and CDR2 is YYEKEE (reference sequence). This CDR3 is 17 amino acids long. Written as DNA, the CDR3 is TGTGCCAGCAGCTTTTTAGGGTGGGACAGTAGCACAGATACGCAGTATTTT. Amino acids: CASSFLGWDSSTDTQYF.

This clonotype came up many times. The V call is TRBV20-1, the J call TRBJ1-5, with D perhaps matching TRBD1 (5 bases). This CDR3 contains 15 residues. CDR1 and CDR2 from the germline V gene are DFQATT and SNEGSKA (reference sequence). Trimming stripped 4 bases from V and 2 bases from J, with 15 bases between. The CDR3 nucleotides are TGCAGTGCTATTATAAGGGGAGGGGGCAATCAGCCCCAGCATTTT. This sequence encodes CSAIIRGGGNQPQHF.

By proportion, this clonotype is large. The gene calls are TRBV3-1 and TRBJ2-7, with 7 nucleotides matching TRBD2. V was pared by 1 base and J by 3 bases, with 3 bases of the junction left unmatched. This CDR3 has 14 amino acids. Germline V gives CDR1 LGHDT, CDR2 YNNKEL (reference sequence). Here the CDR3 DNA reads TGTGCCAGCAGCCAAGGGCTAGCGGACTACGAGCAGTACTTC. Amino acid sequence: CASSQGLADYEQYF.

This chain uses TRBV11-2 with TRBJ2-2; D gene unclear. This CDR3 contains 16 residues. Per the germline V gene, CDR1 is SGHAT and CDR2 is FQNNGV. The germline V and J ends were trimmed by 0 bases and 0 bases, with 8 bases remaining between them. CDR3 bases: TGTGCCAGCAGCTTAGAGTGGATTCCGAACACCGGGGAGCTGTTTTTT. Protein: CASSLEWIPNTGELFF.

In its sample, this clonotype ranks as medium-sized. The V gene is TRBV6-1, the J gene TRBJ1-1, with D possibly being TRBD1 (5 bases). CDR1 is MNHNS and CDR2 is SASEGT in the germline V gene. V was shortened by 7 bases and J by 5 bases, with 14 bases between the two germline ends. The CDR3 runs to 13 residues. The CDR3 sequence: CASNSLGDTEAFF. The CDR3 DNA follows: TGTGCCAGCAATTCCCTGGGGGATACTGAAGCTTTCTTT.

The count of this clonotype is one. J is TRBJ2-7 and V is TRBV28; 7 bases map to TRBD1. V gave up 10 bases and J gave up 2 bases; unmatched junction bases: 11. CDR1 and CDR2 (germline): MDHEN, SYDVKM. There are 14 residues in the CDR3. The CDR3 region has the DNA TGTGCCACCGAGGATACAGGGGTGCCCTACGAGCAGTACTTC. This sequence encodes CATEDTGVPYEQYF.

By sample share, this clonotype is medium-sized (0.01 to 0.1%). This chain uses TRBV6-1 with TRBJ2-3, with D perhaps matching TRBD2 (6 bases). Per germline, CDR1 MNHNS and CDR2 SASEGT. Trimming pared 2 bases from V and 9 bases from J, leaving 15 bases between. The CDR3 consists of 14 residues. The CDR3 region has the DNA TGTGCCAGCAGTGAACCCACTAGCCCAGGGACGCAGTATTTT. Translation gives CASSEPTSPGTQYF.

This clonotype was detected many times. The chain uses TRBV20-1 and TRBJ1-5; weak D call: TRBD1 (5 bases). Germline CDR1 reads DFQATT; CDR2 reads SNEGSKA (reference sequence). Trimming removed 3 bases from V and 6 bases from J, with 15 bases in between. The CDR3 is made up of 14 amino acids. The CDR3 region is CSARGVGAGQPQHF. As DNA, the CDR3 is TGCAGTGCTAGGGGGGTAGGGGCCGGTCAGCCCCAGCATTTT.

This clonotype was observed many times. The CDR3 here is CASGTGLSNQPQHF. CDR3 nucleotide sequence: TGTGCCAGTGGGACAGGGTTGAGCAATCAGCCCCAGCATTTT. The chain links TRBV19 to TRBJ1-5; 9 nucleotides line up with TRBD1. CDR3 length: 14 amino acids. Trimming removed 8 bases from V and 1 base from J; junction bases left unmatched: 3. Germline CDR1 LNHDA, CDR2 SQIVND (reference sequence).

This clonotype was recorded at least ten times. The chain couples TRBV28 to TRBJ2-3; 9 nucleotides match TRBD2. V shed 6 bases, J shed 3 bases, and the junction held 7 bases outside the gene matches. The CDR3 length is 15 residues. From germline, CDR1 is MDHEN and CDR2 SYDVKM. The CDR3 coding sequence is TGTGCCAGCAGAGGCGGCGGGAGGGAGACAGATACGCAGTATTTT. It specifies CASRGGGRETDTQYF.

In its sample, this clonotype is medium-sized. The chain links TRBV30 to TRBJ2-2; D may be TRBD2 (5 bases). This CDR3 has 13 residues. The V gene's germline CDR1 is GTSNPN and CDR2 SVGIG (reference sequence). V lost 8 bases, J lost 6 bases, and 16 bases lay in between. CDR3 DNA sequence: TGTGCCCAATCAAGGCGGGTAGCCGGGGAGCTGTTTTTT. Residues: CAQSRRVAGELFF.

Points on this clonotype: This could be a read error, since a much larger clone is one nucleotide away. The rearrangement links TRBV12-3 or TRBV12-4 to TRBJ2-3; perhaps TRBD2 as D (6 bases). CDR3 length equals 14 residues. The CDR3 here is CANRAGTGTDTQYF. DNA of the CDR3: TGTGCCAACAGAGCCGGGACTGGCACGGATACGCAGTATTTT.